This is a list of T cell receptor beta chains from one sample in a study of T cells in Graves' hyperthyroidism and ophthalmopathy. In TCRdb, the multiplex PCR reads were re-called with MiXCR into one record per CDR3 protein. The data show approximately 300,000 distinct CDR3 sequences, with over 15% seen just once and roughly 50% held by the top ten. Sequenced sample: blood. These receptors all come from a woman in her sixties with Graves' ophthalmopathy. CDR3s leave out the opening cysteine and the closing phenylalanine or tryptophan. Rows may omit the clone size; those that give it use once, few, many or a size class.

V	length	size	J	CDR3
TRBV6-2/TRBV6-3	14	NA	TRBJ2-1	ASRRGREGSYNEQF
TRBV15	14	few	TRBJ2-7	ATSRSRTGGEYEQY
TRBV19	11	once	TRBJ2-3	ASSVPGPDTQY
TRBV7-2	12	many	TRBJ2-3	ASSDGQPTDTQY
TRBV5-1	14	NA	TRBJ1-5	ASSLEGQAGNQPQH
TRBV2	12	many	TRBJ2-2	ASSTGVGTGELF
TRBV30	14	NA	TRBJ2-1	AWSVWSGRTYNEQF
TRBV5-4	12	NA	TRBJ1-1	ASSAGQGRTEAF
TRBV28	12	many	TRBJ1-1	ASSDQGARTEAF
TRBV28	12	many	TRBJ1-1	ASRLYTGDTEAF
TRBV2	11	many	TRBJ1-1	ASSEALFSEAF
TRBV2	11	many	TRBJ1-1	ASNKDILTEAF
TRBV6-1	11	many	TRBJ2-1	ASSPASYNEQF
TRBV28	14	many	TRBJ2-1	ASSTRGGPTRNEQF
TRBV7-2	12	once	TRBJ1-2	ASSPPRNHYGYT
TRBV29-1	12	few	TRBJ1-1	SVRTGEMNTEAF
TRBV6-5	14	many	TRBJ1-1	ASSYSETGGDTEAF
TRBV27	11	many	TRBJ2-4	ASSLSGINIQY
TRBV6-2/TRBV6-3	13	NA	TRBJ2-7	ASSYTTEGRNEQY
TRBV19	13	many	TRBJ2-7	ASSVGQGGSYEQY
TRBV4-1	15	few	TRBJ1-2	ASSQGAFRVGGFGYT
TRBV20-1	12	many	TRBJ1-1	SARVRQTNTEAF
TRBV28	14	many	TRBJ2-1	ASRLPGLAGINEQF
TRBV2	13	many	TRBJ1-1	ASSESGVRNTEAF
TRBV7-2	12	many	TRBJ1-1	ASFRRTGRTEAF
TRBV4-2	15	few	TRBJ2-1	ASSQLLSGGALNEQF
TRBV6-2/TRBV6-3	14	many	TRBJ2-1	ASSYVGTDLYNEQF
TRBV6-1	12	NA	TRBJ1-3	ASRLDSSGNTIY
TRBV7-3	14	NA	TRBJ2-2	ASSLGQGGTPGELF
TRBV5-5	15	few	TRBJ2-7	ASAGSSGTGYPYEQY
TRBV7-2	16	many	TRBJ1-1	ASSIGPGRARRDTEAF
TRBV19	16	NA	TRBJ2-4	ASSKSTGLELAKNIQY
TRBV7-2	13	many	TRBJ2-1	ASSSRLGERNEQF
TRBV12-3/TRBV12-4	12	few	TRBJ1-5	ASSFQGRGQPQH
TRBV9	13	NA	TRBJ1-2	ASSVGGQGAAGYT
TRBV6-2/TRBV6-3	12	medium-sized	TRBJ1-2	ASSDGQRLYGYT
TRBV7-6	14	many	TRBJ1-2	ASSPSWTGAGYGYT
TRBV6-1	13	many	TRBJ2-7	ASSSPGLASYEQY
TRBV27	11	few	TRBJ2-1	ASSPRLAYEQF
TRBV2	10	few	TRBJ1-4	ASSAGMRKLF
TRBV7-2	11	many	TRBJ2-3	ASSLQYTDTQY
TRBV7-3	13	many	TRBJ2-6	ASSLGGSGANVLT